The present TCR beta chain was sequenced within a study of cytomegalovirus exposure and HLA in healthy donors. Study-wide findings and caveats: About 87% or about 30% of the time was how often most TCR beta V segments were productive, according to an earlier analysis. Presence/absence analyses supposed approximately even sequencing depth among donors.

Concerning this clone: Antigen: not known.

The CDR3 extends over 19 amino acids. V lost 5 bases and J lost 0; bases outside the gene matches: 12. Looked up from germline, CDR1 is SGHRS and CDR2 is YFSETQ. Vbeta (60) and Jbeta (13) primers were used in the PCR. Some clones are missing from TCRdb's copy, which holds only in-frame ones; the method was immunoSEQ multiplex PCR. Of around 130,000 clones listed, about 82% are singletons. This receptor was obtained from a man aged 30 to 39 in good health and CMV-seronegative. The material sequenced was PBMCs. The V call is TRBV5-1, the J call TRBJ2-6; 9 nucleotides line up with TRBD2. Here the CDR3 reads CASRAGGVAGASGANVLTF. Here the CDR3 DNA reads TGCGCCAGCAGGGCAGGGGGGGTAGCGGGAGCCTCTGGGGCCAACGTCCTGACTTTC.